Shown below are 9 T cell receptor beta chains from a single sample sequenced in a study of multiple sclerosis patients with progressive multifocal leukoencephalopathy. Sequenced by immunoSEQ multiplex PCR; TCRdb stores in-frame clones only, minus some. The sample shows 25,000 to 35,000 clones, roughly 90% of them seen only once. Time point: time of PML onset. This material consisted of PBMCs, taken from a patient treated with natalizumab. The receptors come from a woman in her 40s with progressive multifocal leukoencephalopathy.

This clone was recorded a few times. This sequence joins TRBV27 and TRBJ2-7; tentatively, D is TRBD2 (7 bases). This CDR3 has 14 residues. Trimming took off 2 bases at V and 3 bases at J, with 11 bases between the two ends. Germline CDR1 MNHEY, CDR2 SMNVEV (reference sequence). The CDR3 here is CASSLGGAIYEQYF. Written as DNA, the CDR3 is TGTGCCAGCAGTTTAGGGGGGGCAATCTACGAGCAGTACTTC.

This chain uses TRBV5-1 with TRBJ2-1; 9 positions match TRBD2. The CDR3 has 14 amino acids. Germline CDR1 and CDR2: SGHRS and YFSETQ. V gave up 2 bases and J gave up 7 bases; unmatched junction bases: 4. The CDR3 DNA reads TGCGCCAGCAGCTTAGGCGGGGGGGATAATGAGCAGTTCTTC. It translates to CASSLGGGDNEQFF. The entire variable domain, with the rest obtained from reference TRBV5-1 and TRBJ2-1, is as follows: KAGVTQTPRYLIKTRGQQVTLSCSPISGHRSVSWYQQTPGQGLQFLFEYFSETQRNKGNFPGRFSGRQFSNSRSEMNVSTLELGDSALYLCASSLGGGDNEQFFGPGTRLTVL.

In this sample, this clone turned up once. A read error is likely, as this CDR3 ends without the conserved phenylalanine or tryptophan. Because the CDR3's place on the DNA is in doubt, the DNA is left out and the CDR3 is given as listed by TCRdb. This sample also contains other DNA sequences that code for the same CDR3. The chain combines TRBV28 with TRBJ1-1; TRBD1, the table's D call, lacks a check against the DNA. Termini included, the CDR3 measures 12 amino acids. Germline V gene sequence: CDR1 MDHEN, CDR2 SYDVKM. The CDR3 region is CASSSDRAPFDL.

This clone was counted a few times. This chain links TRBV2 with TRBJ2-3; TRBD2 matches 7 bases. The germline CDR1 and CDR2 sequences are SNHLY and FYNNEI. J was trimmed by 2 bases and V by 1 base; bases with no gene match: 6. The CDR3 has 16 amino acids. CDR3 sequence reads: CASSEGSGTNTDTQYF. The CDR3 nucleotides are TGTGCCAGCAGTGAAGGTTCGGGGACTAACACAGATACGCAGTATTTT. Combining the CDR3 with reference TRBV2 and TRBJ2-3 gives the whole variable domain EPEVTQTPSHQVTQMGQEVILRCVPISNHLYFYWYRQILGQKVEFLVSFYNNEISEKSEIFDDQFSVERPDGSNFTLKIRSTKLEDSAMYFCASSEGSGTNTDTQYFGPGTRLTVL.

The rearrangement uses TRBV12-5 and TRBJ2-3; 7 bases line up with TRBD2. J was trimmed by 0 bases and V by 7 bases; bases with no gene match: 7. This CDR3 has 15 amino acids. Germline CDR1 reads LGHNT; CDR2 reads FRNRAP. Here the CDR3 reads CASAPWGGSTDTQYF. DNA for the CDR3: TGTGCTAGTGCTCCCTGGGGGGGGAGCACAGATACGCAGTATTTT. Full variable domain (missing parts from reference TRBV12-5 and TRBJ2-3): DARVTQTPRHKVTEMGQEVTMRCQPILGHNTVFWYRQTMMQGLELLAYFRNRAPLDDSGMPKDRFSAEMPDATLATLKIQPSEPRDSAVYFCASAPWGGSTDTQYFGPGTRLTVL.

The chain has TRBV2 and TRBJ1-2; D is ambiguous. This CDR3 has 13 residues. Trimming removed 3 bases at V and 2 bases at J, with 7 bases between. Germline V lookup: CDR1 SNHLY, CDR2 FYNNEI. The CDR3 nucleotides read TGTGCCAGCAGTGAGGGGATGAACTATGGCTACACCTTC. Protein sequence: CASSEGMNYGYTF.

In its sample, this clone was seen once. CDR3 DNA: TGTGCCAGCAGTTTCTCTTCAGGCACAGATACGCAGTATTTT. It is translated as CASSFSSGTDTQYF. This chain links TRBV27 with TRBJ2-3; D uncertain. CDR3 length: 14 amino acids. Per the germline V gene, CDR1 is MNHEY and CDR2 is SMNVEV (reference sequence). V dropped 3 bases and J dropped 1 base, with 8 bases sitting between them.

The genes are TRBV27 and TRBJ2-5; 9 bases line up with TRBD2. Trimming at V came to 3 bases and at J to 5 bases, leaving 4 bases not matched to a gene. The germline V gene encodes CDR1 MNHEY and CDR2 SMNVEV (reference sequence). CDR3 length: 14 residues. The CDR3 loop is CASSFLAGGETQYF. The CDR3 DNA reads TGTGCCAGCAGTTTCTTGGCGGGAGGGGAGACCCAGTACTTC.

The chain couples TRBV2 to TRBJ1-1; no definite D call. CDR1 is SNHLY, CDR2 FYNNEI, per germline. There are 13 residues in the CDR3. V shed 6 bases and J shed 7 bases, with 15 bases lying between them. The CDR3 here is CASSFRVEGEAFF. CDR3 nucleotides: TGTGCCAGCAGCTTCCGGGTTGAGGGTGAAGCTTTCTTT.